The 18 T cell receptor beta chains presented below share a single source sample, sequenced in a study of brain T cells in children with intractable seizures. Here immunoSEQ multiplex PCR was the method, and the copy in TCRdb shows in-frame clones only, minus some. Altogether approximately 77,000 clones are present, under 95% being singletons, with the ten largest covering over 1.5%. The sample consisted of peripheral blood, taken at surgery. All receptors come from a boy under two years old with tuberous sclerosis and intractable seizures.

Note on this clone: Germline is not matched at one junction end, which may reflect a read error. The chain combines TRBV7-7 with TRBJ2-1; D perhaps matches TRBD2 (6 bases). The CDR3 loop spans 16 amino acids. Germline lookup yields CDR1 SSHAT and CDR2 FNYEAQ (reference sequence). CDR3 residues: CASSPLTRFGRNEQFF. CDR3 nucleotides: TGTGCTAGCAGCCCCCTGACTAGATTTGGTAGGAATGAGCAGTTCTTC.

The chain recombines TRBV30 with TRBJ1-2; 9 nucleotides line up with TRBD1. This CDR3 has 15 amino acids. J lost 6 bases, V lost 2 bases, and 10 bases had no gene match. Germline CDR1 and CDR2: GTSNPN and SVGIG (reference sequence). The CDR3 nucleotides read TGTGCCTGGAGTCTGACAGGGGGACGGTTGGATGGCTACACCTTC. This translates into CAWSLTGGRLDGYTF.

This clone was observed a few times. CDR3 DNA sequence: TGTGCCAGCAGTGATAGCAAAGACGAGCAGTACTTC. Its protein product is CASSDSKDEQYF. The genes are TRBV6-1 and TRBJ2-7; D is unclear. With 3 bases removed from V and 5 bases from J, the gap between germline ends came to 8 bases. The CDR3 length is 12 residues. Germline lookup yields CDR1 MNHNS and CDR2 SASEGT.

In its sample, this clone was seen a few times. V gene TRBV27 combines with J gene TRBJ2-1; 7 positions match TRBD2. The V and J ends lost 7 bases and 3 bases, in that order; junction bases with no gene match: 6. This CDR3 is built from 14 residues. The V gene's germline CDR1 is MNHEY and CDR2 SMNVEV (reference sequence). The CDR3 here is CASTPSGLYNEQFF. Here the CDR3 DNA reads TGTGCCAGCACCCCTAGCGGCCTCTACAATGAGCAGTTCTTC.

V usage is TRBV4-1 and J usage is TRBJ1-4, with D perhaps TRBD1 (6 bases). V lost 1 base and J 10 bases, leaving 22 bases between the germline ends. The CDR3 has 17 amino acids. CDR1 and CDR2 (germline): MGHRA, YSYEKL. CDR3 sequence (DNA): TGCGCCAGCAGCCAAGTTGGAACAGGGTATGATTTACGAAAACTGTTTTTT. Its translation is CASSQVGTGYDLRKLFF.

The V gene is TRBV3-1 (or the pseudogene TRBV3-2), the J gene TRBJ1-2, with TRBD1 as a possible D gene (5 bases). The V gene lost 3 bases and the J gene lost 8 bases, with 13 bases spanning the gap. The germline CDR1 and CDR2 sequences are LGHDT and YNNKEL (reference sequence). The CDR3 extends over 13 amino acids. CDR3 DNA sequence: TGTGCCAGCAGCCAGCAGGGTAGCGTCGGCTACACCTTC. As protein: CASSQQGSVGYTF.

This rearrangement joins TRBV6-5 to TRBJ2-7; 8 positions match TRBD2. The V and J ends lost 5 bases and 0 bases, in that order; junction bases with no gene match: 6. Germline CDR1 is MNHEY and CDR2 is SVGAGI. The CDR3 contains 15 residues. The CDR3 spells CASSLERERSYEQYF. As DNA, the CDR3 is TGTGCCAGCAGTCTCGAGCGGGAGCGCTCCTACGAGCAGTACTTC.

The chain links TRBV2 to TRBJ1-2; tentative D call: TRBD1 (6 bases). Germline CDR1 is SNHLY and CDR2 is FYNNEI. The CDR3 totals 15 residues. The V and J ends lost 4 bases and 0 bases respectively, with 12 bases between them. The CDR3: CASSVQGPANYGYTF. The CDR3 DNA reads as TGTGCCAGCAGTGTACAGGGCCCAGCTAACTATGGCTACACCTTC.

This clone appeared a few times. The chain is built from TRBV2 and TRBJ1-4; D is perhaps TRBD1 (6 bases). The CDR3 spans 13 residues. Trimming took 10 bases from V and 4 from J, leaving 13 bases between them. In germline, CDR1 is SNHLY, CDR2 FYNNEI. CDR3 coding DNA: TGTGCCACCCAAGGGGGGCTTAATGAAAAACTGTTTTTT. It encodes CATQGGLNEKLFF.

This clone was counted once. The chain is built from TRBV7-6 and TRBJ1-6, with D possibly TRBD1 on 5 matching bases. Germline V gene data show CDR1 as SGHVS and CDR2 as FNYEAQ. The V and J ends lost 1 base and 6 bases respectively, with 10 bases between them. This CDR3 contains 15 residues. DNA for the CDR3: TGTGCCAGCAGCTTAGTACAGGCAATTAATTCACCCCTCCACTTT. Protein: CASSLVQAINSPLHF.

This clone occurred once. The rearrangement links TRBV29-1 to TRBJ2-2, with D possibly TRBD2 on 5 matching bases. This CDR3 contains 14 residues. CDR1 is SQVTM, CDR2 ANQGSEA, per germline. V gave up 6 bases and J gave up 3 bases, with 14 bases separating them. The CDR3 coding sequence is TGCAGCGTACGTGAACCGGGGTACACCGGGGAGCTGTTTTTT. Its translation: CSVREPGYTGELFF.

This chain joins TRBV9 and TRBJ1-2, with a tentative D call TRBD1 (6 bases). The germline gives CDR1 SGDLS, CDR2 YYNGEE. The CDR3 spans 15 residues. Deletions cut 0 bases from V and 2 bases from J, with 11 bases between. CDR3 DNA sequence: TGTGCCAGCAGCGTAGGTCGGGACACAAACTATGGCTACACCTTC. This gives the protein CASSVGRDTNYGYTF.

The chain's CDR3 is CASSKRGGLYNEQFF. In DNA, the CDR3 is TGTGCCAGCAGCAAACGGGGGGGCCTCTACAATGAGCAGTTCTTC. This chain links TRBV13 with TRBJ2-1, with 8 bases that match TRBD2. Germline assignment: CDR1 PRHDT and CDR2 FYEKMQ (reference sequence). This CDR3 has 15 residues. The V gene end was trimmed by 5 bases and the J gene end by 3 bases; junction bases not matched to a gene: 6.

This clone came up once. The J gene is TRBJ2-1, the V gene TRBV7-8; 9 positions agree with TRBD2. The CDR3 length is 18 residues. The germline gives CDR1 SGHVS, CDR2 FQNEAQ. V was pared by 0 bases and J by 3 bases, with 9 bases of the junction left unmatched. The CDR3 region has the DNA TGTGCCAGCAGCTTAGCGAGGGTCGAACTAGCGGGCTACAATGAGCAGTTCTTC. Protein product: CASSLARVELAGYNEQFF.

V usage is TRBV6-6 and J usage is TRBJ2-7; 15 nucleotides line up with TRBD2. V was clipped by 5 bases and J by 3 bases; unmatched bases: 8. The CDR3 runs 17 residues. In germline, CDR1 is MNHNY, CDR2 SVGAGI (reference sequence). CDR3 protein: CASSPLGTSGRIYEQYF. As DNA, the CDR3 is TGTGCCAGCAGTCCACTCGGGACTAGCGGGAGGATCTACGAGCAGTACTTC.

The gene calls are TRBV25-1 and TRBJ2-5, with 10 bases aligning to TRBD2. The junction had 5 bases not matched to a gene; V was cut back by 6 bases and J by 4 bases. Germline CDR1 MGHDK, CDR2 SYGVNS. The CDR3 loop spans 14 amino acids. CDR3 residues: CASSQPSGRETQYF. CDR3 bases: TGTGCCAGCAGCCAACCTAGCGGGAGAGAGACCCAGTACTTC.

The V gene is TRBV5-1, the J gene TRBJ1-6, with D tentatively TRBD1 (5 bases). Trimming stripped 3 bases from V and 7 bases from J, with 14 bases between. CDR1 and CDR2 from the germline V gene are SGHRS and YFSETQ. The CDR3 consists of 15 residues. CDR3 amino acids: CASSSSGLFNSPLHF. CDR3 DNA sequence: TGCGCCAGCAGCTCCTCAGGGCTCTTCAATTCACCCCTCCACTTT.

On this clone itself: At one end the junction does not follow the germline gene, possibly because of a read error. V and J are TRBV5-5 and TRBJ2-7; 10 positions agree with TRBD2. Germline V gene data show CDR1 as SGHKS and CDR2 as YYEKEE (reference sequence). The CDR3 spans 16 residues. CDR3 sequence: CASSSLSGRASHEQYF. CDR3 DNA sequence: TGTGCCAGCAGCTCCTTAAGCGGGAGGGCCTCCCACGAGCAGTACTTC.